The 22 T cell receptor beta chains reported below all come from one sample, sequenced in a study of cytotoxic CD8 clonotypes in ibrutinib-treated CLL. Repertoires were generated with immunoSEQ multiplex PCR, while TCRdb's copy carries only in-frame clones and drops some. The sample contains around 97,000 clones, approximately 82% of which appear only once. The sequences come from PBMCs, collected after 12 months of ibrutinib treatment. Receptor source: a human donor with chronic lymphocytic leukemia.

The chain recombines TRBV6-1 with TRBJ2-7, with 8 positions matching TRBD1. The germline V gene encodes CDR1 MNHNS and CDR2 SASEGT. Trimming removed 1 base from V and 2 bases from J; junction bases left unmatched: 4. There are 15 residues in the CDR3. The CDR3 DNA follows: TGTGCCAGCAGTGAAGGACAGGGGTTCACCTACGAGCAGTACTTC. It is translated as CASSEGQGFTYEQYF.

This clone was counted between two and nine times. V and J are TRBV5-1 and TRBJ1-5, with no clear D. V was clipped by 0 bases and J by 4 bases, with 11 bases between them. In germline, CDR1 is SGHRS, CDR2 YFSETQ. This CDR3 comprises 15 residues. The CDR3 here is CASSLGQDGNQPQHF. The CDR3 DNA reads as TGCGCCAGCAGCTTGGGTCAGGATGGGAATCAGCCCCAGCATTTT. The variable domain in full, completed from reference TRBV5-1 and TRBJ1-5, reads KAGVTQTPRYLIKTRGQQVTLSCSPISGHRSVSWYQQTPGQGLQFLFEYFSETQRNKGNFPGRFSGRQFSNSRSEMNVSTLELGDSALYLCASSLGQDGNQPQHFGDGTRLSIL.

The rearrangement joins TRBV5-4 to TRBJ2-1; 10 bases map to TRBD2. This CDR3 is 19 amino acids long. Germline V lookup: CDR1 SGHNT, CDR2 YYREEE (reference sequence). J was trimmed by 7 bases and V by 2 bases; bases with no gene match: 18. The CDR3, as DNA: TGTGCCAGCAGCTTAAATCCAGCGGGGGGGCTCAGGGTAAGGAATGAGCAGTTCTTC. It codes for CASSLNPAGGLRVRNEQFF. Using reference TRBV5-4 and TRBJ2-1 for the parts outside the CDR3, the full variable domain is ETGVTQSPTHLIKTRGQQVTLRCSSQSGHNTVSWYQQALGQGPQFIFQYYREEENGRGNFPPRFSGLQFPNYSSELNVNALELDDSALYLCASSLNPAGGLRVRNEQFFGPGTRLTVL.

V usage is TRBV7-9 and J usage is TRBJ2-7; D not resolved. CDR1 and CDR2 (germline): SEHNR, FQNEAQ (reference sequence). This CDR3 contains 12 residues. Trimming shortened V by 5 bases and J by 1 base, and 6 bases separated the two germline ends. In nucleotides, the CDR3 is TGTGCCAGCAGCGCTCTATCCTACGAGCAGTACTTC. Translating gives CASSALSYEQYF.

V is TRBV27 and J is TRBJ2-4; 7 bases match TRBD2. CDR3 size: 14 residues. The trim removed 4 bases at V and 0 bases at J, leaving 0 bases unmatched. Germline CDR1 MNHEY, CDR2 SMNVEV (reference sequence). The CDR3 protein is CASSWGGAKNIQYF. Here the CDR3 DNA reads TGTGCCAGCAGTTGGGGGGGAGCCAAAAACATTCAGTACTTC.

The rearrangement uses TRBV18 and TRBJ1-3, with D possibly TRBD1 on 5 matching bases. Germline CDR1 is KGHSH and CDR2 is LQKENI. The V end was cut by 3 bases, the J end by 2 bases, with 14 bases between. CDR3 length: 16 amino acids. The CDR3 here is CASSPGGFLTGNTIYF. CDR3 coding DNA: TGTGCCAGCTCACCGGGGGGTTTCCTGACTGGAAACACCATATATTTT.

This sequence joins TRBV7-3 and TRBJ2-2, with D possibly TRBD2 on 5 matching bases. Per germline, CDR1 SGHTA and CDR2 FQGTGA. This CDR3 is built from 15 residues. V was trimmed by 2 bases and J by 4 bases, leaving 11 bases between them. The CDR3 DNA is TGTGCCAGCAGCTTATACGGACTCGGCACCGGGGAGCTGTTTTTT. Residues: CASSLYGLGTGELFF.

There are a few counts of this clone. The chain carries TRBV7-9 and TRBJ1-2; D gene uncertain. CDR3 length: 15 residues. Per the germline V gene, CDR1 is SEHNR and CDR2 is FQNEAQ (reference sequence). V was clipped by 0 bases and J by 4 bases, with 12 bases between them. The CDR3 sequence: CASSLASGVRYGYTF. DNA of the CDR3: TGTGCCAGCAGCTTAGCGAGCGGGGTCCGCTATGGCTACACCTTC.

This clone was detected only once. V and J are TRBV5-1 and TRBJ2-5, with TRBD2 identical over 10 bases. The CDR3 length is 16 residues. V lost 0 bases to trimming and J lost 2 bases; unmatched junction nucleotides: 4. The V gene's germline CDR1 is SGHRS and CDR2 YFSETQ. The CDR3 is CASSLGSGGPQETQYF. For the CDR3, the DNA is TGCGCCAGCAGCTTGGGTAGCGGGGGGCCACAAGAGACCCAGTACTTC.

In this sample, this clone turned up once. The V call is TRBV10-3, the J call TRBJ2-5; 9 bases fit TRBD2. In germline, CDR1 is ENHRY, CDR2 SYGVKD. The CDR3 consists of 16 residues. With 3 bases clipped from V and 2 bases from J, the junction kept 7 bases outside the gene matches. CDR3 in amino acids: CAISDGVAGAQETQYF. In DNA, the CDR3 is TGTGCCATCAGTGACGGGGTAGCGGGGGCTCAAGAGACCCAGTACTTC.

This clone was counted once. This sequence joins TRBV25-1 and TRBJ2-4; possibly TRBD2 for D (6 bases). Looked up from germline, CDR1 is MGHDK and CDR2 is SYGVNS. Trimming took 6 bases from V and 8 from J, leaving 14 bases between them. The CDR3 loop spans 13 amino acids. The DNA for the CDR3 is TGTGCCAGCAGGCATACTAGCTCTCACATTCAGTACTTC. Amino acid sequence: CASRHTSSHIQYF.

This chain uses TRBV10-1 with TRBJ2-2, with D unclear. V was clipped by 7 bases and J by 1 base, with 4 bases between them. From germline, CDR1 is WNHNN and CDR2 SYGVQD (reference sequence). This CDR3 spans 12 amino acids. This CDR3 reads CASKGNTGELFF. CDR3 nucleotides: TGCGCCAGCAAGGGGAACACCGGGGAGCTGTTTTTT.

The chain recombines TRBV6-5 with TRBJ2-3, with 11 positions matching TRBD2. V lost 8 bases, J lost 1 base, and 5 bases stayed unmatched. Germline-derived CDR1 and CDR2 are MNHEY and SVGAGI. This CDR3 has 15 amino acids. CDR3 in amino acids: CASLKLAGGTDTQYF. CDR3 bases: TGTGCCAGCCTTAAACTAGCGGGAGGCACAGATACGCAGTATTTT.

The V and J genes are TRBV7-9 and TRBJ1-3; no firm D call. Germline V gene data show CDR1 as SEHNR and CDR2 as FQNEAQ (reference sequence). The CDR3 is 14 amino acids. V gave up 11 bases and J gave up 0 bases, with 14 bases separating them. The CDR3 here is CAVGFLISGNTIYF. The DNA of the CDR3 is TGTGCCGTCGGGTTCCTTATCTCTGGAAACACCATATATTTT.

V gene TRBV7-2 combines with J gene TRBJ1-6, with a weak D call TRBD1 (5 bases). In germline, CDR1 is SGHTA, CDR2 FQGNSA. The V gene lost 6 bases and the J gene lost 6 bases, with 18 bases spanning the gap. The CDR3 has 16 residues. The CDR3 reads CASSPMWAGTNSPLHF. Here the CDR3 DNA reads TGTGCCAGCAGTCCCATGTGGGCAGGGACTAATTCACCCCTCCACTTT. Looking up the rest from reference TRBV7-2 and TRBJ1-6 gives the full variable domain: GAGVSQSPSNKVTEKGKDVELRCDPISGHTALYWYRQSLGQGLEFLIYFQGNSAPDKSGLPSDRFSAERTGGSVSTLTIQRTQQEDSAVYLCASSPMWAGTNSPLHFGNGTRLTVT.

For the CDR3, the DNA is TGTGCCAGCAGCCAAGGGGGATCTGGAAACACCATATATTTT. It yields the protein CASSQGGSGNTIYF. The chain uses TRBV7-9 and TRBJ1-3; D is perhaps TRBD1 (6 bases). Germline assignment: CDR1 SEHNR and CDR2 FQNEAQ (reference sequence). V shed 5 bases and J shed 1 base, with 9 bases lying between them. CDR3 length: 14 amino acids. Complete variable domain (other parts from reference TRBV7-9 and TRBJ1-3): DTGVSQNPRHKITKRGQNVTFRCDPISEHNRLYWYRQTLGQGPEFLTYFQNEAQLEKSRLLSDRFSAERPKGSFSTLEIQRTEQGDSAMYLCASSQGGSGNTIYFGEGSWLTVV.

The V gene is TRBV19, the J gene TRBJ2-2; possibly TRBD1 or TRBD2 for D (5 bases each). The CDR3 sequence is 18 residues long. Trimming cost V 7 bases and J 5 bases, with 26 bases left between them. CDR1 LNHDA and CDR2 SQIVND come from the germline V gene (reference sequence). The CDR3 loop is CASKLEVGANYFTGELFF. The DNA of the CDR3 is TGTGCCAGTAAATTGGAGGTCGGGGCAAACTACTTTACCGGGGAGCTGTTTTTT.

CDR3: CAISESTGNTIYF. DNA of the CDR3: TGTGCCATCAGTGAGTCGACTGGAAACACCATATATTTT. The chain is built from TRBV10-3 and TRBJ1-3, with unresolved D. Germline CDR1 reads ENHRY; CDR2 reads SYGVKD. Trimming took off 0 bases at V and 2 bases at J, with 2 bases between the two ends. This CDR3 is 13 amino acids long.

This clone was detected once. The genes are TRBV5-1 and TRBJ2-1, with 7 nucleotides matching TRBD1. This CDR3 is 14 amino acids long. Germline values: CDR1 SGHRS, CDR2 YFSETQ. V lost 4 bases, J lost 6 bases, and 7 bases stayed unmatched. CDR3 sequence reads: CASSTGQSGNEQFF. CDR3 DNA sequence: TGCGCCAGCAGCACGGGACAGTCCGGCAATGAGCAGTTCTTC.

This chain links TRBV7-2 with TRBJ2-3, with 13 bases identical to TRBD2. V shed 5 bases and J 2 bases; nucleotides not matched to a gene: 7. Germline CDR1 reads SGHTA; CDR2 reads FQGNSA. This CDR3 spans 17 amino acids. CDR3 in amino acids: CASSHGTSGAFTDTQYF. The CDR3 nucleotides read TGTGCCAGCAGCCACGGGACTAGCGGGGCCTTCACAGATACGCAGTATTTT.

V is TRBV12-5 and J is TRBJ2-1; 8 bases align to TRBD1. The CDR3 is made up of 20 amino acids. V lost 6 bases, J lost 0 bases, and 19 bases stayed unmatched. From germline, CDR1 is LGHNT and CDR2 FRNRAP. The CDR3 DNA reads TGTGCTAGTGGCCCCTCTCCGGGACAGGAGGCGGTCAGCTCCTACAATGAGCAGTTCTTC. Encoded protein: CASGPSPGQEAVSSYNEQFF.

The chain uses TRBV11-3 and TRBJ2-2; TRBD1 agrees at 7 bases. There are 14 residues in the CDR3. Germline V gene lookup returns CDR1 SGHNT and CDR2 YENEEA. The trim removed 0 bases at V and 9 bases at J, leaving 4 bases unmatched. The CDR3 DNA follows: TGTGCCAGCAGCTTAGAGACAGGGCGCAGGGAGCTGTTTTTT. As protein: CASSLETGRRELFF.